Listed below are T cell receptor beta chains from one sample, sequenced in a study of blood T cell repertoires in COVID-19. The assay was immunoSEQ multiplex PCR, and TCRdb's table has in-frame clones only and misses some. The table has 55,000 to 75,000 clones, 88% seen once. Specimen: peripheral blood. The receptor source for this set is a man between 45 and 60 years old with active COVID-19. The CDR3 runs from the conserved cysteine through the conserved F or W. D genes are given only for firm matches. Rows give clone size only sometimes, using once, few, many, or a class for an expanded clone.

clone size	D gene	V gene	J gene	CDR3 DNA	CDR3 protein
NA	NA	TRBV6-5	TRBJ1-5	TGTGCCAGCAGTTTAACGGGTAATCAGCCCCAGCATTTT	CASSLTGNQPQHF
once	NA	TRBV7-8	TRBJ2-2	TGTGCCAGCAGCTCCGGGACATACACCGGGGAGCTGTTTTTT	CASSSGTYTGELFF
NA	TRBD2	TRBV19	TRBJ2-1	TGTGCCAGTAGCCAGACTAGCGGGGGGGTCAGGGTCAGTGAGCAGTTCTTC	CASSQTSGGVRVSEQFF
NA	TRBD2	TRBV6-4	TRBJ2-3	TGTGCCAGCAGCTCCGGGGGGAGCACAGATACGCAGTATTTT	CASSSGGSTDTQYF
NA	TRBD2	TRBV19	TRBJ2-3	TGTGCCAGTAGTAAACCACTAGCGGGGCCCTCAGATACGCAGTATTTT	CASSKPLAGPSDTQYF
NA	TRBD2	TRBV5-5	TRBJ2-5	TGTGCCAGCAGCCTGGGGAGGGGAGGTGGACCCCAAGAGACCCAGTACTTC	CASSLGRGGGPQETQYF
NA	NA	TRBV5-4	TRBJ1-6	TGTGCCAGCAGCACGAGGGAGGGGAATTCACCCCTCCACTTT	CASSTREGNSPLHF
NA	NA	TRBV11-2	TRBJ1-2	TGTGCCAGCAGCTTAGCGGGGTCTGACTATGGCTACACCTTC	CASSLAGSDYGYTF
NA	NA	TRBV21-1	TRBJ2-5	TGTGCCAGCAGCAAAGAGTCAGGGGGACCGAGAGAGACCCAGTACTTC	CASSKESGGPRETQYF
NA	NA	TRBV5-1	TRBJ2-3	TGCGCCAGCAGCTTGGTAGGGGGGGCTTCAGATACGCAGTATTTT	CASSLVGGASDTQYF
NA	NA	TRBV7-2	TRBJ1-1	TGTGCCAGCAGCTTTGCGGCAGGGACTGAAGCTTTCTTT	CASSFAAGTEAFF
NA	NA	TRBV15	TRBJ1-2	TGTGCCACCAGCAGAAGCCCGGGGATTTCGTATGGCTACACCTTC	CATSRSPGISYGYTF
NA	NA	TRBV4-2	TRBJ1-6	TGTGCCAGCAGCCAAGAAACAGATTATAATTCACCCCTCCACTTT	CASSQETDYNSPLHF
NA	TRBD1	TRBV18	TRBJ2-7	TGTGCCAGCAGAGGGGGCAGCCTAACCGAGCAGTACTTC	CASRGGSLTEQYF
once	NA	TRBV7-3	TRBJ1-1	TGTGCCAGTCAATGGGGGCCGAACACTGAAGCTTTCTTT	CASQWGPNTEAFF
few	TRBD2	TRBV10-3	TRBJ2-1	TGTGCCATCAGTCCCGGTCAGGGACTAGGAGTCAATGAGCAGTTCTTC	CAISPGQGLGVNEQFF
NA	NA	TRBV11-2	TRBJ1-2	TGTGCCAGCAGCTTAGATCTTCAGGGTACTAACGGCTACACCTTC	CASSLDLQGTNGYTF
NA	TRBD2	TRBV9	TRBJ2-3	TGTGCCAGCAGCCCCAACCCGGGGGGGTCCCGCACAGATACGCAGTATTTT	CASSPNPGGSRTDTQYF
NA	TRBD2	TRBV9	TRBJ2-5	TGTGCCAGCAGCGCGACTAGCGGGGGCCTGGGGGAGACCCAGTACTTC	CASSATSGGLGETQYF
NA	TRBD1	TRBV6-5	TRBJ1-4	TGTGCCAGCAGCTTGACAGGGGTTAATGAAAAACTGTTTTTT	CASSLTGVNEKLFF
NA	NA	TRBV13	TRBJ2-2	TGTGCCAGCCGCGGGGCGCGGGACACCGGGGAGCTGTTTTTT	CASRGARDTGELFF
NA	TRBD1	TRBV4-2	TRBJ1-4	TGTGCCAGCAGCCGAGGACAGGGGGGGGCAACTAATGAAAAACTGTTTTTT	CASSRGQGGATNEKLFF
NA	NA	TRBV5-6	TRBJ2-7	TGTGCCAGCAGCACTCCCGGAAGGGGTTTCGAGCAGTACTTC	CASSTPGRGFEQYF
NA	TRBD1	TRBV7-2	TRBJ2-7	TGTGCCAGCAGCTCTCGGACAGGGATCGCCGAGCAGTACTTC	CASSSRTGIAEQYF
NA	TRBD2	TRBV7-8	TRBJ2-7	TGTGCCAGCAGCGTCCCGACTAGCGTGAGGGGCGAGCAGTACTTC	CASSVPTSVRGEQYF
NA	TRBD2	TRBV2	TRBJ2-5	TGTGCCAGCAGCCAACTAGCGGGGAAAGGAGAGACCCAGTACTTC	CASSQLAGKGETQYF
NA	NA	TRBV19	TRBJ1-4	TGTGCCAGTAGTATCAGTCTAGGGGTTGGCGAAAAACTGTTTTTT	CASSISLGVGEKLFF
NA	TRBD1	TRBV19	TRBJ1-2	TGTGCCAGTCAAAAGGGGGCTTATAACTATGGCTACACCTTC	CASQKGAYNYGYTF
NA	NA	TRBV5-1	TRBJ2-1	TGCGCCAGCCGGCCGGGACACTCATCTTACAATGAGCAGTTCTTC	CASRPGHSSYNEQFF
NA	TRBD2	TRBV5-4	TRBJ2-3	TGTGCCAGCAGCAACGCGGGGGGGAGCACAGATACGCAGTATTTT	CASSNAGGSTDTQYF
NA	TRBD1	TRBV20-1	TRBJ1-5	TGCAGTGCTAGTCTAACAGGGGAGAGGAATCAGCCCCAGCATTTT	CSASLTGERNQPQHF
NA	NA	TRBV18	TRBJ1-1	TGTGCCAGCTCACCCGGGGGAGATGGGGCTTTCTTT	CASSPGGDGAFF
NA	NA	TRBV6-5	TRBJ1-2	TGTGCCAGCAGTTACTTGGACAGCCTCTATGGCTACACCTTC	CASSYLDSLYGYTF
NA	NA	TRBV27	TRBJ2-3	TGTGCCAGCAGTCCCCTTCGCGAGAGCACAGATACGCAGTATTTT	CASSPLRESTDTQYF
NA	TRBD2	TRBV7-9	TRBJ2-5	TGTGCCAGCAGCTTAGGCCTATCCGGGGGGGAGACCCAGTACTTC	CASSLGLSGGETQYF
NA	TRBD2	TRBV2	TRBJ2-1	TGTGCCAGCACAAAACTAGCGGGGAGACCCTTGGGGCAGTTCTTC	CASTKLAGRPLGQFF
NA	NA	TRBV2	TRBJ2-1	TGTGCCACTGGACAGTCCTACAATGAGCAGTTCTTC	CATGQSYNEQFF
NA	TRBD1	TRBV3-1/TRBV3-2	TRBJ2-7	TGTGCCAGCAGCCAAGTCCGGACAGGGGCCAACGAGCAGTACTTC	CASSQVRTGANEQYF
NA	TRBD1	TRBV2	TRBJ1-4	TGTGCCAGAGGGGGCCGAGGGAAAGAGGAAAAACTGTTTTTT	CARGGRGKEEKLFF
NA	TRBD1	TRBV5-1	TRBJ2-3	TGCGCCAGCAGCTTGGAACAGGGGTCCACAGATACGCAGTATTTT	CASSLEQGSTDTQYF
NA	NA	TRBV11-1	TRBJ1-1	TGTGCCAGCAGCTCGGACGGGGAATTGATGAACACTGAAGCTTTCTTT	CASSSDGELMNTEAFF
NA	NA	TRBV4-3	TRBJ1-6	TGCGCCAGCAGCCAAGGCAATCAGGGTTCGGCCCTCCACTTT	CASSQGNQGSALHF
NA	TRBD1	TRBV4-1	TRBJ1-4	TGCGCCAGCAGTCCTAGGAGCCGGGACAGGAATGAAAAACTGTTTTTT	CASSPRSRDRNEKLFF
NA	TRBD1	TRBV12-3/TRBV12-4	TRBJ2-5	TGTGCCAGCAGGCCGACAGGGGGAGAGACCCAGTACTTC	CASRPTGGETQYF
NA	TRBD1	TRBV27	TRBJ2-3	TGTGCCAGCAGTTTCGGACAGGGACGAACAGATACGCAGTATTTT	CASSFGQGRTDTQYF
once	NA	TRBV11-2	TRBJ2-3	TGTGCCAGCAGCTTAGGGAGGGGGCACACAGATACGCAGTATTTT	CASSLGRGHTDTQYF
NA	NA	TRBV6-1	TRBJ1-6	TGTGCCAGCAGTGAAGAGAGGTGGGCCTATAATTCACCCCTCCACTTT	CASSEERWAYNSPLHF
NA	NA	TRBV15	TRBJ1-5	TGTGCCACCAGCAGAGATCGAGGGGGTTTTGGTCATTTT	CATSRDRGGFGHF
NA	TRBD2	TRBV11-2	TRBJ2-5	TGTGCCAGCAGCTTGTTCAGCGGGGGGGCTGGAGAGACCCAGTACTTC	CASSLFSGGAGETQYF
NA	NA	TRBV21-1	TRBJ1-2	TGTGCCAGCAGCAAAGAAACAGGGTATCGCTACACCTTC	CASSKETGYRYTF
NA	TRBD1	TRBV7-9	TRBJ1-4	TGTGCCAGCAGCTTAGCAAGGTCGGGACAGGGTAATGAAAAACTGTTTTTT	CASSLARSGQGNEKLFF
NA	NA	TRBV5-1	TRBJ2-5	TGCGCCAGCAGCTTGGGGGGCCTTGGCGAGACCCAGTACTTC	CASSLGGLGETQYF
NA	TRBD1	TRBV4-3	TRBJ2-7	TGCGCCAGCAGCCTTGATCGGACAGGGGGCCCCTACGAGCAGTACTTC	CASSLDRTGGPYEQYF
NA	NA	TRBV4-1	TRBJ2-5	TGCGCCAGCCGGTTAGGGGGAGAAGAGACCCAGTACTTC	CASRLGGEETQYF
NA	NA	TRBV19	TRBJ1-2	TGTGCCAGTAGTATCCCCCGTGGGGCCTCCTATGGCTACACCTTC	CASSIPRGASYGYTF
NA	TRBD2	TRBV11-2	TRBJ2-5	TGTGCCAGCAGCTCCGGACTAGAACGCGGCCAAGAGACCCAGTACTTC	CASSSGLERGQETQYF